Given below is one T cell receptor (beta chain) in context. Its specificity is unknown. This specimen belongs to a study of cytomegalovirus exposure and HLA in healthy donors. Study summary: Of fewer than 450 genotyped donors, about 81% clustered with self-reported Caucasian donors. Study outcomes and limitations: Among immune exposure information, only CMV serostatus was available. Exclusion as indistinguishable affected some V segments, including TRBV6-2 and TRBV6-3. One variant, a missense change in DCLRE1C, was linked in a later analysis to TCR beta V- and J-gene trimming.

This CDR3 has 16 residues. Germline-derived CDR1 and CDR2 are KGHSH and LQKENI. The V gene end was trimmed by 5 bases and the J gene end by 5 bases; junction bases not matched to a gene: 11. The PCR ran on 60 Vbeta and 13 Jbeta primers. Here immunoSEQ multiplex PCR was the method, and the copy in TCRdb shows in-frame clones only, minus some. The sample yields 130,000 or so clones, around 69% seen once. The sequence came from a woman aged 40 to 50 in good health and CMV-seropositive. J is TRBJ2-7 and V is TRBV18, with 11 positions matching TRBD2. Sample: PBMCs. CDR3 coding DNA: TGTGCCAGCTCAAGTTCGACTAGCGGGATAACCCACGAGCAGTACTTC. Amino acid sequence: CASSSSTSGITHEQYF. Full variable domain (rest looked up from reference TRBV18 and TRBJ2-7): NAGVMQNPRHLVRRRGQEARLRCSPMKGHSHVYWYRQLPEEGLKFMVYLQKENIIDESGMPKERFSAEFPKEGPSILRIQQVVRGDSAAYFCASSSSTSGITHEQYFGPGTRLTVT.